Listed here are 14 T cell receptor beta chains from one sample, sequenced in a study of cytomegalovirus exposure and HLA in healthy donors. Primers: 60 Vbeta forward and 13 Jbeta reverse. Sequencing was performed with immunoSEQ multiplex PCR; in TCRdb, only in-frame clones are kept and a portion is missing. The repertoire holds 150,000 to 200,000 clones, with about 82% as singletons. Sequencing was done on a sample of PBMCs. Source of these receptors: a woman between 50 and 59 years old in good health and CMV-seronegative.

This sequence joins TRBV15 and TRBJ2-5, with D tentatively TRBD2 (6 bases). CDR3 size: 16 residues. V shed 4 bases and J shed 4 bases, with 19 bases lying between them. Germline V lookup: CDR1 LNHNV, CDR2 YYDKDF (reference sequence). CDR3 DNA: TGTGCCACCAGCACGGCCGAGGGCCTGGAGGGAGAGACCCAGTACTTC. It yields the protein CATSTAEGLEGETQYF.

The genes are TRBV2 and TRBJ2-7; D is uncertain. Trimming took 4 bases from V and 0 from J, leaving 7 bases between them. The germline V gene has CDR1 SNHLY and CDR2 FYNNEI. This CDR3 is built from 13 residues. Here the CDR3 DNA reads TGTGCCAGCAGTGGGCAGGTCTCCTACGAGCAGTACTTC. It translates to CASSGQVSYEQYF.

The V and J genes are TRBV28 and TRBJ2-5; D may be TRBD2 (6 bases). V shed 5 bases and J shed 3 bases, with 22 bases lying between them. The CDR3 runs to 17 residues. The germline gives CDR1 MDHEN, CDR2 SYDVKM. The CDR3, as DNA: TGTGCCAGCAGTGGGGCCCTCGGCACGGGAGTAAAAGAGACCCAGTACTTC. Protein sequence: CASSGALGTGVKETQYF.

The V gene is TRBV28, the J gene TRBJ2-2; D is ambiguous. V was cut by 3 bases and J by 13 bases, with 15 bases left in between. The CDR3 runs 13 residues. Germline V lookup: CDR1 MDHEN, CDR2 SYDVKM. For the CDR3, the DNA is TGTGCCAGCAGTTTGAGGCCCGGGTTAGTGCTGTTTTTT. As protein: CASSLRPGLVLFF. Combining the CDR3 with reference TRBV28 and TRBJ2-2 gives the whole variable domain DVKVTQSSRYLVKRTGEKVFLECVQDMDHENMFWYRQDPGLGLRLIYFSYDVKMKEKGDIPEGYSVSREKKERFSLILESASTNQTSMYLCASSLRPGLVLFFGEGSRLTVL.

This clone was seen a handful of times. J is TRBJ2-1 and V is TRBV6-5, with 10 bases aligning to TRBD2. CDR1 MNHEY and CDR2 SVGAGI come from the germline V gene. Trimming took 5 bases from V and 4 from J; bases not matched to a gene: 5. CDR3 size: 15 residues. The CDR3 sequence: CASSAASGSYNEQFF. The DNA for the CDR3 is TGTGCCAGCAGTGCTGCTAGCGGGAGTTACAATGAGCAGTTCTTC.

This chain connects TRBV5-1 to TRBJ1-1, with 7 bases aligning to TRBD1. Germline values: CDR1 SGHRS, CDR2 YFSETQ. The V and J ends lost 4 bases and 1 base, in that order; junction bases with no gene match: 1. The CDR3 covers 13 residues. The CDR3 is CASSPGGNTEAFF. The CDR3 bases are TGCGCCAGCAGCCCAGGGGGGAACACTGAAGCTTTCTTT.

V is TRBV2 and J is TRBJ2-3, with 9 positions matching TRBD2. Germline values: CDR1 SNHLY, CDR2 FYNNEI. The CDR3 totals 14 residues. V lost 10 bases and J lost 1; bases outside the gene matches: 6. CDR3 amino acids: CAILTSGRTDTQYF. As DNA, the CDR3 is TGTGCCATCCTGACTAGCGGCCGCACAGATACGCAGTATTTT.

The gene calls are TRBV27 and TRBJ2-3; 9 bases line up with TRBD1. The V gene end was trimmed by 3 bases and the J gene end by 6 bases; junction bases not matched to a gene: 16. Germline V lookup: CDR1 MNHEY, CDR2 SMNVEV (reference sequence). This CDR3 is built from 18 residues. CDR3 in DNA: TGTGCCAGCAGTTTGGCTGCGGGCTGGACAGGGGTAGCGGATACGCAGTATTTT. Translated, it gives CASSLAAGWTGVADTQYF.

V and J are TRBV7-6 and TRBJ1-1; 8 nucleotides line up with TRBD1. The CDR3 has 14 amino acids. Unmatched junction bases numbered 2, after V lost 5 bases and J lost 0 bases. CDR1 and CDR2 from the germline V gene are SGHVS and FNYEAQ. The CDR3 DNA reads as TGTGCCAGCAGCCTCAGGGGGCTGAACACTGAAGCTTTCTTT. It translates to CASSLRGLNTEAFF.

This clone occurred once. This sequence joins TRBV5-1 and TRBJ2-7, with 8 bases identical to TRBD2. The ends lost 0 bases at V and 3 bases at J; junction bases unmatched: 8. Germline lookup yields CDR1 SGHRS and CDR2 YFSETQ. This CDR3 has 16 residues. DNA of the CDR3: TGCGCCAGCAGCTTGGCCGGAACTAGCGGATTCTACGAGCAGTACTTC. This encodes CASSLAGTSGFYEQYF.

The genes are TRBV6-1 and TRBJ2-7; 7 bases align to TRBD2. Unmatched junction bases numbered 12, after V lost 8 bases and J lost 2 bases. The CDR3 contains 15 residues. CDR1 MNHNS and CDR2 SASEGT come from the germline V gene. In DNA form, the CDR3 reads TGTGCCAGCGCGGTCGAGAGCGGGAACCCCTACGAGCAGTACTTC. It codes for CASAVESGNPYEQYF.

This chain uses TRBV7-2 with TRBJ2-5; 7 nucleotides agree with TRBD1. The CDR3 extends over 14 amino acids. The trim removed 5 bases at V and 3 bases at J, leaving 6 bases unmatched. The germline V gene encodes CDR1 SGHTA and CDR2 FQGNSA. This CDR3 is CASSPPDRKETQYF. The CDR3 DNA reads TGTGCCAGCAGCCCCCCGGACAGGAAAGAGACCCAGTACTTC.

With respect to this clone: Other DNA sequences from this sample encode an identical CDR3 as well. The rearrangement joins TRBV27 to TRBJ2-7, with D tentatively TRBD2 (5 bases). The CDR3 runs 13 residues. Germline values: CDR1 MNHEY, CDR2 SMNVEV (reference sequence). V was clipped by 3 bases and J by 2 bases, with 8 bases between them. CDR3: CASSLRGTYEQYF. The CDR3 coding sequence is TGTGCCAGCAGTTTGAGAGGGACCTACGAGCAGTACTTC.

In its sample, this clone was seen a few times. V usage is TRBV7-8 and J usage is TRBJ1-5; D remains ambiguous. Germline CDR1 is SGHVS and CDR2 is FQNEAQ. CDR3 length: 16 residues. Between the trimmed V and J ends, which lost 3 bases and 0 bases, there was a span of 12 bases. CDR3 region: CASSLGGGHSNQPQHF. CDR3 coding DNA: TGTGCCAGCAGCTTGGGAGGCGGCCATAGCAATCAGCCCCAGCATTTT.